This TCR beta chain emerged from a study of T cells in Graves' hyperthyroidism and ophthalmopathy. This clonotype was counted many times. What it binds is not known. Study results and caveats: Most clonotypes expanded in thyroid above 0.001 were likewise present in blood. Ophthalmopathy was distinguished from stable hyperthyroidism by 13 V-J signatures.

Per the germline V gene, CDR1 is MNHNS and CDR2 is SASEGT. The trim removed 2 bases at V and 4 bases at J, leaving 3 bases unmatched. This CDR3 has 16 residues. Amplified TCR beta CDR3 regions came from RNA transcripts. HTBI primers were used for first-round RT-PCR of the TCR CDR3. Each CDR3 protein gets one entry after TCRdb re-called the multiplex PCR reads with MiXCR. Among 490,000 or so distinct CDR3 sequences, less than 20% were seen once, and the ten largest hold approximately 48%. Inclusion characteristics of ophthalmopathy patients comprised a Clinical Activity Score of at least 3, a NOSPECS grade of at least 4, and duration under 3 months.

Sequenced sample: blood. The chain couples TRBV6-1 to TRBJ2-5; 14 bases line up with TRBD2. The source of this sequence is a man between 35 and 55 years old with Graves' ophthalmopathy. The CDR3 DNA follows: TGTGCCAGCAGTGAAAGGACTAGCGGGGGGAGAGAGACCCAGTACTTC. Protein: CASSERTSGGRETQYF.